Listed here are 18 T cell receptor beta chains from one sample, sequenced in a study of T cells in Graves' hyperthyroidism and ophthalmopathy. RNA transcripts yielded amplified TCR beta CDR3 regions. The primer set for the first-round RT-PCR of the TCR CDR3 was HTBI. TCRdb reprocessed the multiplex PCR reads with MiXCR, giving one entry per CDR3 protein. This table holds around 300,000 distinct CDR3 sequences, 13% to 15% found once. The sample comprised blood. These receptors were taken from a woman aged 50 to 60 with Graves' hyperthyroidism that later progressed to Graves' ophthalmopathy.

This clonotype was counted between two and nine times. The J gene is TRBJ1-3, the V gene TRBV2, with D hard to call. Trimming shortened V by 1 base and J by 5 bases, and 3 bases separated the two germline ends. Germline loops: CDR1 SNHLY, CDR2 FYNNEI. This CDR3 is 12 amino acids long. CDR3 residues: CASSEGRNTIYF. For the CDR3, the DNA is TGTGCCAGCAGTGAAGGCCGAAACACCATATATTTT.

This clonotype was counted many times. The gene calls are TRBV7-3 and TRBJ2-1; TRBD2 aligns across 7 bases. V lost 2 bases, J lost 1 base, and 2 bases stayed unmatched. There are 15 residues in the CDR3. Germline values: CDR1 SGHTA, CDR2 FQGTGA. The CDR3 loop is CASSLGAGSYNEQFF. CDR3 nucleotides: TGTGCCAGCAGCTTAGGAGCGGGGTCCTACAATGAGCAGTTCTTC. Full variable domain (remainder filled in from reference TRBV7-3 and TRBJ2-1): GAGVSQTPSNKVTEKGKYVELRCDPISGHTALYWYRQSLGQGPEFLIYFQGTGAADDSGLPNDRFFAVRPEGSVSTLKIQRTERGDSAVYLCASSLGAGSYNEQFFGPGTRLTVL.

In regard to this clonotype: A much larger clone lies one base from this, so it may be a read error. This chain joins TRBV5-1 and TRBJ2-2, with 10 bases aligning to TRBD2. The CDR3 is 15 residues long. Germline assignment: CDR1 SGHRS and CDR2 YFSETQ. CDR3 region: CASSLVSSGSREPFF. The CDR3 DNA sequence: TGTGCCAGCAGCTTAGTGTCTAGCGGGAGTCGAGAGCCGTTTTTT.

This clonotype has ten or more counts. The genes are TRBV20-1 and TRBJ2-1; maybe TRBD1 (5 bases). Germline CDR1 DFQATT, CDR2 SNEGSKA (reference sequence). V lost 5 bases and J lost 12, with 14 bases in between. The CDR3 totals 11 residues. The CDR3 here is CSAPRTRLQFF. Written as DNA, the CDR3 is TGCAGTGCTCCTCGGACACGGTTGCAGTTCTTC.

This clonotype was found a few times. J is TRBJ2-5 and V is TRBV20-1, with 8 bases matching TRBD2. The junction had 17 bases not matched to a gene; V was cut back by 5 bases and J by 3 bases. Per the germline V gene, CDR1 is DFQATT and CDR2 is SNEGSKA (reference sequence). The length of the CDR3 is 17 residues. As DNA, the CDR3 is TGCAGTGCTCTAGACGGGCGGACTAGCTCCCCGAAAGAGACCCAGTACTTC. It is translated as CSALDGRTSSPKETQYF.

This clonotype was counted at least ten times. The chain uses TRBV27 and TRBJ2-4; 8 positions agree with TRBD1. The CDR3 extends over 16 amino acids. V lost 8 bases and J lost 0; bases outside the gene matches: 9. The V gene's germline CDR1 is MNHEY and CDR2 SMNVEV (reference sequence). The CDR3: CASGMTGVTAKNIQYF. The CDR3 DNA reads as TGTGCCAGCGGTATGACAGGGGTGACAGCCAAAAACATTCAGTACTTC.

This clonotype was counted ten times or more. The V call is TRBV19, the J call TRBJ1-1; TRBD1 is a possible D gene (6 bases). Germline CDR1 and CDR2: LNHDA and SQIVND (reference sequence). V was pared by 11 bases and J by 3 bases, with 16 bases between. The CDR3 length is 13 residues. The CDR3 DNA reads TGTGCCTCCTCGGACAGTGCGGACACTGAAGCTTTCTTT. Its translation is CASSDSADTEAFF.

This clonotype was seen at least ten times. The rearrangement uses TRBV7-3 and TRBJ2-1; tentative D call: TRBD1 (6 bases). V was shortened by 4 bases and J by 6 bases, with 10 bases between the two germline ends. Germline assignment: CDR1 SGHTA and CDR2 FQGTGA. This CDR3 has 13 residues. CDR3 sequence: CASSSTGSNEQFF. The CDR3 DNA sequence: TGTGCCAGCAGCTCCACAGGGAGCAATGAGCAGTTCTTC.

The sample holds a few counts of this clonotype. The V gene is TRBV6-1, the J gene TRBJ2-2; no definite D call. Per germline, CDR1 MNHNS and CDR2 SASEGT. Trimming removed 6 bases from V and 2 bases from J, with 13 bases in between. The CDR3 spans 15 residues. The CDR3 region has the DNA TGTGCCAGCAGAGTGACTTTCTTTAACACCGGGGAGCTGTTTTTT. Translated: CASRVTFFNTGELFF.

The CDR3 loop is CASVGSGANVLTF. The CDR3 coding sequence is TGTGCCAGCGTAGGATCTGGGGCCAACGTCCTGACTTTC. The V and J genes are TRBV25-1 and TRBJ2-6, with D uncertain. The CDR3 is made up of 13 amino acids. V lost 8 bases to trimming and J lost 1 base, with 6 bases between them. Germline V gives CDR1 MGHDK, CDR2 SYGVNS.

The V and J genes are TRBV6-1 and TRBJ2-1; a weak D match, TRBD1 (6 bases). Germline loops: CDR1 MNHNS, CDR2 SASEGT. The CDR3 is 14 amino acids. Between the trimmed V and J ends, which lost 6 bases and 5 bases, there was a span of 14 bases. This chain's CDR3 is CASRPDGGNNEQFF. Written as DNA, the CDR3 is TGTGCCAGCAGACCTGATGGGGGCAACAATGAGCAGTTCTTC.

This clonotype was counted many times. V is TRBV10-3 and J is TRBJ1-2; 10 bases are shared with TRBD1. Germline CDR1 ENHRY, CDR2 SYGVKD. The trim removed 10 bases at V and 3 bases at J, leaving 5 bases unmatched. The CDR3 is 13 residues long. This chain's CDR3 is CATGQGVDYGYTF. The CDR3 nucleotides read TGTGCCACTGGACAGGGGGTTGACTATGGCTACACCTTC.

The gene calls are TRBV9 and TRBJ1-1; TRBD1 matches 7 bases. V lost 0 bases to trimming and J lost 7 bases; unmatched junction nucleotides: 9. The CDR3 extends over 15 amino acids. From germline, CDR1 is SGDLS and CDR2 YYNGEE. Here the CDR3 DNA reads TGTGCCAGCAGCGTAGACAGGGGCGGGACAATTGAAGCTTTCTTT. Amino acid sequence: CASSVDRGGTIEAFF.

Regarding this clonotype: Possible read error: a much larger clone is one base away. V is TRBV7-3 and J is TRBJ2-7; no clear D gene. The CDR3 has 13 residues. In germline, CDR1 is SGHTA, CDR2 FQGTGA. CDR3: CASSVDLQGERYF. Here the CDR3 DNA reads TGTGCCAGCAGCGTAGACCTACAAGGCGAGCGGTACTTC.

This clonotype occurred many times. This chain uses TRBV6-6 with TRBJ2-1, with TRBD2 identical over 9 bases. The J segment lost 2 bases and the V segment lost 4 bases, leaving 3 bases of the junction unmatched. The CDR3 runs 15 residues. CDR1 and CDR2 from the germline V gene are MNHNY and SVGAGI (reference sequence). DNA for the CDR3: TGTGCCAGCAGTTTAGCGGGGGTCCCCTACAATGAGCAGTTCTTC. It specifies CASSLAGVPYNEQFF.

This clonotype occurred many times. The chain has TRBV5-1 and TRBJ2-6; 9 positions agree with TRBD1. Trimming at V came to 1 base and at J to 4 bases, leaving 12 bases not matched to a gene. The CDR3 runs 19 residues. Germline V lookup: CDR1 SGHRS, CDR2 YFSETQ. The CDR3 loop reads CASSLWGPGTGTGANVLTF. The CDR3 nucleotides read TGCGCCAGCAGCTTGTGGGGTCCCGGGACAGGGACCGGGGCCAACGTCCTGACTTTC.

This clonotype is a singleton in its sample. The chain recombines TRBV12-3 or TRBV12-4 with TRBJ1-5; 7 positions agree with TRBD1. The CDR3 runs 14 residues. V shed 2 bases, J shed 9 bases, and the junction held 7 bases outside the gene matches. The CDR3 DNA is TGTGCCAGCAGTTTATTTAGAGGGGGCACGCCCCAGCATTTT. Protein: CASSLFRGGTPQHF.

This clonotype was detected only a few times. The CDR3 region has the DNA TGTGCCAGCAGCCTCCTAGCGGAGTGGGCCAATGAGCAGTTCTTC. Its protein product is CASSLLAEWANEQFF. The chain has TRBV28 and TRBJ2-1; 7 bases are shared with TRBD2. CDR1 is MDHEN, CDR2 SYDVKM, per germline. Unmatched junction bases numbered 11, after V lost 6 bases and J lost 6 bases. The CDR3 has 15 residues.